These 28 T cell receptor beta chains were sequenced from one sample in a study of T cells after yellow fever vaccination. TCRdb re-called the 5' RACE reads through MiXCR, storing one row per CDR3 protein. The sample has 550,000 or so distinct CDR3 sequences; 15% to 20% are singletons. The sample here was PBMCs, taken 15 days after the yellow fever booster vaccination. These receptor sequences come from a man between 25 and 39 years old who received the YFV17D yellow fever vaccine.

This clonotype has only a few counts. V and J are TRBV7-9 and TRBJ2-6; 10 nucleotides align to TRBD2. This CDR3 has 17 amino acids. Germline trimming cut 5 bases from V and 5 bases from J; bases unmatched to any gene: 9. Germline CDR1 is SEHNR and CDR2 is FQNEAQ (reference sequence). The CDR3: CASSRLAGETWANVLTF. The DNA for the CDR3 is TGTGCCAGCAGCCGTCTAGCGGGAGAAACTTGGGCCAACGTCCTGACTTTC.

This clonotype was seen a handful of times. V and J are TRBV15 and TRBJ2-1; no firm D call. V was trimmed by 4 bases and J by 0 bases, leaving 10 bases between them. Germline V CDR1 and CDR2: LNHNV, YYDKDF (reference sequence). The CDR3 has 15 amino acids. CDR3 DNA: TGTGCCACCAGCATATTATTTAGCTCCTACAATGAGCAGTTCTTC. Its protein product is CATSILFSSYNEQFF.

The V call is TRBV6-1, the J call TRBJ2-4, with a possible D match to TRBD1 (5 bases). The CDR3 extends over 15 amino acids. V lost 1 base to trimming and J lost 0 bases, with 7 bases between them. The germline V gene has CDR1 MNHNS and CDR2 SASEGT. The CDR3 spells CASSEGQIAKNIQYF. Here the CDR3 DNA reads TGTGCCAGCAGTGAAGGACAGATAGCCAAAAACATTCAGTACTTC.

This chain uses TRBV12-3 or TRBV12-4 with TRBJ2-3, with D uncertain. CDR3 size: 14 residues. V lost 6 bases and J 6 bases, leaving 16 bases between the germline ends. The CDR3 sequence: CASSLDTVRDTQYF. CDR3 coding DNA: TGTGCCAGCAGCCTAGACACGGTACGCGATACGCAGTATTTT.

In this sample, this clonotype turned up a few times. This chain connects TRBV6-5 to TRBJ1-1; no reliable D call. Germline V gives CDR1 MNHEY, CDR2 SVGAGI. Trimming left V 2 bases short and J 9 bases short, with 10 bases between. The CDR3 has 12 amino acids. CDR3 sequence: CASSYRGSQAFF. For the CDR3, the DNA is TGTGCCAGCAGTTACCGCGGGAGTCAAGCTTTCTTT.

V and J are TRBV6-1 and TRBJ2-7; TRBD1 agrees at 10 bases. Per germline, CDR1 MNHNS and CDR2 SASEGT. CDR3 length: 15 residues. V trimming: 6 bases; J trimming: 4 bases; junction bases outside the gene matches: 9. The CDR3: CASRPRGQGIYEQYF. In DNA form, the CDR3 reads TGTGCCAGCAGGCCACGGGGACAGGGGATTTACGAGCAGTACTTC.

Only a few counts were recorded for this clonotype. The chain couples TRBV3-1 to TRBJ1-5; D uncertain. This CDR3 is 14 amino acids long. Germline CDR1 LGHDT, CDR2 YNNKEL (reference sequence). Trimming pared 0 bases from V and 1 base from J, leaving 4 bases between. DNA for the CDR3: TGTGCCAGCAGCCAAGAGTTGAGCAATCAGCCCCAGCATTTT. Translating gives CASSQELSNQPQHF.

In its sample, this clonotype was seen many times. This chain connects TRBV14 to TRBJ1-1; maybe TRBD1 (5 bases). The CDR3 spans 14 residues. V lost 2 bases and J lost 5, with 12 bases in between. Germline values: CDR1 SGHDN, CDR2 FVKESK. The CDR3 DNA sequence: TGTGCCAGCAGCCAAAGGCCCCGGGGGACTGAAGCTTTCTTT. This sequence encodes CASSQRPRGTEAFF. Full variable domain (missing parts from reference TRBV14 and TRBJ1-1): EAGVTQFPSHSVIEKGQTVTLRCDPISGHDNLYWYRRVMGKEIKFLLHFVKESKQDESGMPNNRFLAERTGGTYSTLKVQPAELEDSGVYFCASSQRPRGTEAFFGQGTRLTVV.

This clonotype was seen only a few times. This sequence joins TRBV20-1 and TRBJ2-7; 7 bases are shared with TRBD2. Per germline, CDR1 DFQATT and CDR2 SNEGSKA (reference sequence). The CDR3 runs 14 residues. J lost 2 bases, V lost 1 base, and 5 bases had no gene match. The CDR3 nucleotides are TGCAGTGCTAGAGGCGGGAGCGGGGCCTACGAGCAGTACTTC. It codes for CSARGGSGAYEQYF.

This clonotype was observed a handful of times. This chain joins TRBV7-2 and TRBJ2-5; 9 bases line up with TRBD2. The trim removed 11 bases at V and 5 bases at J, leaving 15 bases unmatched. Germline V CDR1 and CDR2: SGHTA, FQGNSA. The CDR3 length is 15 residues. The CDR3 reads CAAGASGISSETQYF. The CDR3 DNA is TGTGCCGCGGGGGCTAGCGGGATCTCCAGTGAGACCCAGTACTTC. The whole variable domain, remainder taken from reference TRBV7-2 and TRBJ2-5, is GAGVSQSPSNKVTEKGKDVELRCDPISGHTALYWYRQSLGQGLEFLIYFQGNSAPDKSGLPSDRFSAERTGGSVSTLTIQRTQQEDSAVYLCAAGASGISSETQYFGPGTRLLVL.

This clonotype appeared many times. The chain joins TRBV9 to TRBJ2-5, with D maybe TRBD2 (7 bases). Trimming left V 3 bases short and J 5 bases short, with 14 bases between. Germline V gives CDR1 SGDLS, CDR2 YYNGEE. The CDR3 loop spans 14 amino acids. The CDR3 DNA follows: TGTGCCAGCAGCGCCGGGGGGCTAGCGGAGACCCAGTACTTC. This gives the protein CASSAGGLAETQYF.

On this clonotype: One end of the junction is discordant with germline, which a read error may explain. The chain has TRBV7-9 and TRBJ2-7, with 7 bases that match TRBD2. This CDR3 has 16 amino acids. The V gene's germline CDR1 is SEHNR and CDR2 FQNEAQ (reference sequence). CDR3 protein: CASSLAIPSGRYEQNF. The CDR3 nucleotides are TGTGCCAGCAGCTTAGCGATCCCTAGCGGACGTTACGAGCAGAACTTC.

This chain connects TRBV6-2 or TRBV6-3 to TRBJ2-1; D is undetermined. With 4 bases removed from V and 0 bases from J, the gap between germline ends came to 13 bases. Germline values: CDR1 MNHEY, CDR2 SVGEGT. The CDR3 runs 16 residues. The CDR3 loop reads CASSLSGFSSYNEQFF. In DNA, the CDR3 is TGTGCCAGCAGTTTATCAGGCTTCAGCTCCTACAATGAGCAGTTCTTC.

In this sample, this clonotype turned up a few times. CDR3 DNA sequence: TGTGCCAGCAGTTTTCACGCGTTCGATGAGCAGTTCTTC. It codes for CASSFHAFDEQFF. The rearrangement joins TRBV12-3 or TRBV12-4 to TRBJ2-1; D call uncertain. V was cut by 3 bases and J by 8 bases, with 11 bases left in between. This CDR3 spans 13 amino acids.

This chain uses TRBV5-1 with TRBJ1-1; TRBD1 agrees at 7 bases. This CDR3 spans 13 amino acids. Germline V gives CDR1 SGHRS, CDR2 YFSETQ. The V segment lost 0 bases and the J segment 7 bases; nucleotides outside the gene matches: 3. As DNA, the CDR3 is TGCGCCAGCAGCTTGGGACAGGGCGGTGAAGCTTTCTTT. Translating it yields CASSLGQGGEAFF.

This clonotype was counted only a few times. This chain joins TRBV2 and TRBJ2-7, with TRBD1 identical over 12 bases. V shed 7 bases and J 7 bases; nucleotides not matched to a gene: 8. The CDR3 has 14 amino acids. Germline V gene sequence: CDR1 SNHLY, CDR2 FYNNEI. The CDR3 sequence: CASNRDRGLGEQYF. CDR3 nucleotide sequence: TGTGCCAGCAACCGGGACAGGGGGCTGGGTGAGCAGTACTTC.

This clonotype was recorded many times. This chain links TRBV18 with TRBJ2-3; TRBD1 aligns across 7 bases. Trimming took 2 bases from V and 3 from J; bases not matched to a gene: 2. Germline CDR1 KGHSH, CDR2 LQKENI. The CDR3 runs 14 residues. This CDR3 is CASSPEDRTDTQYF. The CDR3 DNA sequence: TGTGCCAGCTCACCAGAGGACAGGACAGATACGCAGTATTTT. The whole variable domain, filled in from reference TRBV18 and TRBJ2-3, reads NAGVMQNPRHLVRRRGQEARLRCSPMKGHSHVYWYRQLPEEGLKFMVYLQKENIIDESGMPKERFSAEFPKEGPSILRIQQVVRGDSAAYFCASSPEDRTDTQYFGPGTRLTVL.

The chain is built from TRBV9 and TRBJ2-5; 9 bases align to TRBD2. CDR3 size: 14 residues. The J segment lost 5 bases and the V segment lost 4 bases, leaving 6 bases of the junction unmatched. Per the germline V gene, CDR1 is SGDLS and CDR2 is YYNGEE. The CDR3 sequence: CASSQTSGGETQYF. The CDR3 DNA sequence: TGTGCCAGCAGCCAGACTAGCGGAGGGGAGACCCAGTACTTC.

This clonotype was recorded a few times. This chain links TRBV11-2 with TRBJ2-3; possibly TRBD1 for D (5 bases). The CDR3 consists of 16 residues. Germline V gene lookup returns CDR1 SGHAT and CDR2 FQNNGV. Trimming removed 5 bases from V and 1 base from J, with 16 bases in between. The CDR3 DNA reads TGTGCCAGCAGCCTAACAGGTGCCTCGGGCACAGATACGCAGTATTTT. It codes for CASSLTGASGTDTQYF.

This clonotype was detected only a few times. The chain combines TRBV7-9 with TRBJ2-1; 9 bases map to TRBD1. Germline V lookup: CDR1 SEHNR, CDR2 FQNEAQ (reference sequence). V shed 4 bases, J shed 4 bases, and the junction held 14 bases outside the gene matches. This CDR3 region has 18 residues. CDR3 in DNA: TGTGCCAGCAGCTCGACCGGGACAGGGACTACTTTTTACAATGAGCAGTTCTTC. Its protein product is CASSSTGTGTTFYNEQFF.

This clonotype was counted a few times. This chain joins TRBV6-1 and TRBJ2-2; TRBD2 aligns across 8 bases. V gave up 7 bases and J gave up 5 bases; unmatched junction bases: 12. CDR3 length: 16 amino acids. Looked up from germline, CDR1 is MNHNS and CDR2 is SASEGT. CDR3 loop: CASTFGLADPTGELFF. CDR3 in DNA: TGTGCCAGCACCTTCGGACTAGCTGACCCTACCGGGGAGCTGTTTTTT.

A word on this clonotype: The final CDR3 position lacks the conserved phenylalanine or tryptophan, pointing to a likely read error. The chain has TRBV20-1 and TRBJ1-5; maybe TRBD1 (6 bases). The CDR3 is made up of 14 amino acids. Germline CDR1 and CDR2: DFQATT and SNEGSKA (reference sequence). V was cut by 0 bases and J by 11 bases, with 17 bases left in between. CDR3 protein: CSARDSGALPAQHL. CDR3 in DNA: TGCAGTGCTAGAGATTCGGGGGCCCTCCCGGCCCAGCATCTT.

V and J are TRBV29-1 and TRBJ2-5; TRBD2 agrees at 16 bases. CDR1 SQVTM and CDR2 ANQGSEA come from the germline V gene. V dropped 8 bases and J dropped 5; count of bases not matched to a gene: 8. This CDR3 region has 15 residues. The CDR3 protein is CSTGTSGRVGETQYF. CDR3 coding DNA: TGCAGCACAGGGACTAGCGGGAGGGTGGGGGAGACCCAGTACTTC. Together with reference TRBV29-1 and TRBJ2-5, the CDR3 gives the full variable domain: SAVISQKPSRDICQRGTSLTIQCQVDSQVTMMFWYRQQPGQSLTLIATANQGSEATYESGFVIDKFPISRPNLTFSTLTVSNMSPEDSSIYLCSTGTSGRVGETQYFGPGTRLLVL.

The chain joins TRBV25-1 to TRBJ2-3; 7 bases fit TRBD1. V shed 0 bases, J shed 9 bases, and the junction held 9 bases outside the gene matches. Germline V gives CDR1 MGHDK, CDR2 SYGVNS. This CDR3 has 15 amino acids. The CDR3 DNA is TGTGCCAGCAGTGAATATACGGGGACAGTCATAACGCAGTATTTT. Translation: CASSEYTGTVITQYF.

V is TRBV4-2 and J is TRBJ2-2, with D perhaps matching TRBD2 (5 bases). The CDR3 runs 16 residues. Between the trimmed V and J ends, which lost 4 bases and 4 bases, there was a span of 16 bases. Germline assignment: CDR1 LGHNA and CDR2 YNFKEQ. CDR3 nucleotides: TGTGCCAGCAGCCGAGTATCGCGGACTCTCACCGGGGAGCTGTTTTTT. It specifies CASSRVSRTLTGELFF.

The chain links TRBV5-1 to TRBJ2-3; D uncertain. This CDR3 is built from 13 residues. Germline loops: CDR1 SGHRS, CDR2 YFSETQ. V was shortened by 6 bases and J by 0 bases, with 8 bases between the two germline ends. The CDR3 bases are TGCGCCAGCACAGAGCCTAGCACAGATACGCAGTATTTT. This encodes CASTEPSTDTQYF.

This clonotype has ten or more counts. CDR3 sequence (DNA): TGCGCCAGCAGCTTGTATAGCGGGGCTGAGCAGTTCTTC. The encoded protein is CASSLYSGAEQFF. The V and J genes are TRBV5-1 and TRBJ2-1; TRBD2 aligns across 8 bases. Trimming took 1 base from V and 9 from J; bases not matched to a gene: 3. The germline CDR1 and CDR2 sequences are SGHRS and YFSETQ. The CDR3 has 13 amino acids.

The CDR3 reads CASSLYRGQGPEAFF. In DNA form, the CDR3 reads TGTGCCAGCAGCTTGTACCGAGGACAGGGCCCCGAAGCTTTCTTT. The V and J genes are TRBV11-2 and TRBJ1-1; 8 nucleotides match TRBD1. Trimming removed 3 bases from V and 8 bases from J; junction bases left unmatched: 11. Germline V CDR1 and CDR2: SGHAT, FQNNGV. The CDR3 is made up of 15 amino acids. Supplemented by reference TRBV11-2 and TRBJ1-1, the full variable domain reads EAGVAQSPRYKIIEKRQSVAFWCNPISGHATLYWYQQILGQGPKLLIQFQNNGVVDDSQLPKDRFSAERLKGVDSTLKIQPAKLEDSAVYLCASSLYRGQGPEAFFGQGTRLTVV.